Below, 8 T cell receptor beta chains from the same sample are listed, as sequenced in a study of cytomegalovirus exposure and HLA in healthy donors. Use of 60 Vbeta and 13 Jbeta primers characterized the PCR. Generated by immunoSEQ multiplex PCR, the TCRdb table keeps only in-frame clones and is missing some. Counted here are 100,000 to 150,000 clones, about 61% occurring once; the ten biggest clones make up 2.4%. Input material: PBMCs. The receptor source for this set is a woman aged 40 to 50 in good health and CMV-seronegative.

This clone was detected a few times. The CDR3 coding sequence is TGTGCCAGCAGAGGGGTCAGGGGTCCCTCGGAAGAGCAGTACTTC. This translates into CASRGVRGPSEEQYF. This sequence joins TRBV6-5 and TRBJ2-7; the D gene is possibly TRBD1 (6 bases). V shed 6 bases and J shed 7 bases, with 22 bases lying between them. The CDR3 sequence is 15 residues long. The germline V gene encodes CDR1 MNHEY and CDR2 SVGAGI.

As concerns this clone: Other DNA sequences in the sample encode the same CDR3. The gene calls are TRBV9 and TRBJ1-5, with D perhaps TRBD1 (5 bases). The CDR3 consists of 14 residues. Germline-derived CDR1 and CDR2 are SGDLS and YYNGEE. The V and J ends lost 0 bases and 3 bases respectively, with 7 bases between them. CDR3 nucleotide sequence: TGTGCCAGCAGCGTAGGGGGCCCCAATCAGCCCCAGCATTTT. Translating it yields CASSVGGPNQPQHF.

The rearrangement links TRBV11-3 to TRBJ2-7; no clear D. Deletions cut 4 bases from V and 0 bases from J, with 7 bases between. This CDR3 is built from 13 residues. Germline values: CDR1 SGHNT, CDR2 YENEEA. CDR3 in DNA: TGTGCCAGCAGCTCCAGAAGCTCCTACGAGCAGTACTTC. Translated, it gives CASSSRSSYEQYF.

The J gene is TRBJ1-4, the V gene TRBV5-4, with D perhaps TRBD1 (6 bases). CDR3 length equals 14 residues. The germline CDR1 and CDR2 sequences are SGHNT and YYREEE (reference sequence). Trimming cost V 4 bases and J 3 bases, with 10 bases left between them. The CDR3 here is CASSLQGPNEKLFF. CDR3 bases: TGTGCCAGCAGCCTCCAGGGGCCTAATGAAAAACTGTTTTTT.

The chain has TRBV7-9 and TRBJ2-7; possibly TRBD1 for D (5 bases). Looked up from germline, CDR1 is SEHNR and CDR2 is FQNEAQ (reference sequence). Trimming cost V 8 bases and J 0 bases, with 11 bases left between them. The CDR3 totals 13 residues. The chain's CDR3 is CASGAGISYEQYF. The CDR3 DNA reads TGTGCCAGCGGGGCAGGGATCTCCTACGAGCAGTACTTC.

The V gene is TRBV27, the J gene TRBJ2-1, with TRBD2 identical over 9 bases. V lost 2 bases to trimming and J lost 9 bases; unmatched junction nucleotides: 14. The CDR3 runs to 17 residues. Germline values: CDR1 MNHEY, CDR2 SMNVEV (reference sequence). The CDR3 bases are TGTGCCAGCAGTTTACCCCTTAAGGGCGGGGGGGCTTTTGAGCAGTTCTTC. Its protein is CASSLPLKGGGAFEQFF.

The rearrangement links TRBV6-5 to TRBJ2-4; 7 bases are shared with TRBD1. The J segment lost 4 bases and the V segment lost 0 bases, leaving 3 bases of the junction unmatched. Germline assignment: CDR1 MNHEY and CDR2 SVGAGI. This CDR3 is 15 amino acids long. The CDR3 loop reads CASSYSTTGKNIQYF. In nucleotides, the CDR3 is TGTGCCAGCAGTTACTCGACGACAGGGAAAAACATTCAGTACTTC.

The chain carries TRBV28 and TRBJ1-1; 7 nucleotides align to TRBD1. The CDR3 length is 12 residues. V shed 1 base, J shed 8 bases, and the junction held 1 base outside the gene matches. Germline lookup yields CDR1 MDHEN and CDR2 SYDVKM. Written as DNA, the CDR3 is TGTGCCAGCAGTTTATTACAGGGGGAAGCTTTCTTT. It specifies CASSLLQGEAFF.